There are many counts of the clone carrying this TCR beta chain. What it recognizes is unknown. This entry belongs to a study of T cell repertoires in cytomegalovirus infection. Whole-study context: As its CMV epitopes, the study selected recently identified HLA-C-restricted and well-studied HLA-B-restricted targets. Evidence of both CMV infection and a matching HLA type came from public TCR beta signatures. Study observations and caveats: The cumulative frequency of public TCR beta families identified carriers of CMV plus the relevant HLA. Ex vivo, HLA-C-restricted CMV-specific TCR beta clonotypes prevailed over the rest of the response.

TCRdb passed the reads through MiXCR, listing each CDR3 protein once. The sample includes some 940,000 distinct CDR3 sequences, roughly 30% of them seen just once. V was shortened by 6 bases and J by 5 bases, with 11 bases between the two germline ends. The germline gives CDR1 SEHNR, CDR2 FQNEAQ (reference sequence). The CDR3 has 14 residues. This TCR was sampled from a human donor in good health (CMV status not recorded). Some clones in this sample may be carry-over from other donors' samples. The material was cultured CD8+ T cells from PBMCs, obtained from culture after CMV antigen stimulation. The chain joins TRBV7-9 to TRBJ1-6; possibly TRBD1 for D (6 bases). CDR3 coding DNA: TGTGCCAGCAGACCAGGGGTGGATAATTCACCCCTCCACTTT. Translated, it gives CASRPGVDNSPLHF.